Listed below are T cell receptor beta chains from one sample, sequenced in a study of Ad26.COV2.S vaccination and SARS-CoV-2 variants. Assay: immunoSEQ multiplex PCR; the TCRdb copy retains only in-frame clones and omits some. The sample carries hundreds of thousands of clones, 80% to 90% recorded once. The input for sequencing was peripheral blood, taken in a trial of Ad26.COV2.S vaccine versus placebo. The source is a person between 18 and 60 years old who received the Ad26.COV2.S COVID-19 vaccine or a placebo. CDR3s include the opening cysteine and the closing phenylalanine or tryptophan. A D gene is named only where the DNA matches it firmly. The listing skips clone size in some rows; elsewhere it reads once, few, many or a size class.

D: TRBD1
size: .
V: TRBV4-2
J: TRBJ2-2
DNA: TGTGCCAGCAGCCAACGCCGGGACAGGGGGCCCGGGGAGCTGTTTTTT
CDR3: CASSQRRDRGPGELFF

D: .
size: once
V: TRBV19
J: TRBJ1-2
DNA: TGTGCCAGTAGTCAAGGGGCCCTCGATGGCTACACCTTC
CDR3: CASSQGALDGYTF

D: .
size: .
V: TRBV19
J: TRBJ2-7
DNA: TGTGCCAGTAGTCTGGCCAGGGACGAAGGCTACGAGCAGTACTTC
CDR3: CASSLARDEGYEQYF

D: .
size: .
V: TRBV19
J: TRBJ2-6
DNA: TGTGCCAGTAGCGTCGCCAGGGCTGGGGCCAACGTCCTGACTTTC
CDR3: CASSVARAGANVLTF

D: TRBD1
size: .
V: TRBV12-3/TRBV12-4
J: TRBJ1-2
DNA: TGTGCCAGCAGCCTTGGACAGGGAAAAGGCTACACCTTC
CDR3: CASSLGQGKGYTF

D: .
size: once
V: TRBV5-1
J: TRBJ2-1
DNA: TGCGCCAGCAGCTTGGGAGCCGGTACCAATGAGCAGTTCTTC
CDR3: CASSLGAGTNEQFF

D: TRBD1
size: .
V: TRBV7-9
J: TRBJ2-7
DNA: TGTGCCAGCAGTATAGACAGGGACCCCTATGAGCAGTACTTC
CDR3: CASSIDRDPYEQYF

D: TRBD1
size: .
V: TRBV18
J: TRBJ2-1
DNA: TGTGCCAGCTCACTGCGTGCGACAGGGGGCGATGAGCAGTTCTTC
CDR3: CASSLRATGGDEQFF

D: .
size: .
V: TRBV7-6
J: TRBJ2-1
DNA: TGTGCCAGCAGCTTATCAAGGGGTAGCTTCAATGAGCAGTTCTTC
CDR3: CASSLSRGSFNEQFF

D: TRBD1
size: .
V: TRBV7-2
J: TRBJ1-2
DNA: TGTGCCAGCAGTCCCCACAGGGGGCTTGGCTACACCTTC
CDR3: CASSPHRGLGYTF

D: TRBD1
size: .
V: TRBV5-4
J: TRBJ1-6
DNA: TGTGCCAGCAGCTTGGGACAGGGGGCCGGTTCACCCCTCCACTTT
CDR3: CASSLGQGAGSPLHF

D: .
size: .
V: TRBV12-5
J: TRBJ2-7
DNA: TGTGCTAGTGGTTTGGTGGTTCGGCCCACCTACGAGCAGTACTTC
CDR3: CASGLVVRPTYEQYF

D: .
size: once
V: TRBV2
J: TRBJ1-4
DNA: TGTGCCAGCAGGGGCCGACAGGCAGCAACTAATGAAAAACTGTTTTTT
CDR3: CASRGRQAATNEKLFF

D: .
size: .
V: TRBV5-1
J: TRBJ2-3
DNA: TGCGCCAGCAGCTTAACACGGACCTCCACAGATACGCAGTATTTT
CDR3: CASSLTRTSTDTQYF

D: TRBD1
size: .
V: TRBV24-1
J: TRBJ2-3
DNA: TGTGCCACCAGTGACAACCGGGACAGGGGGTCGGATACGCAGTATTTT
CDR3: CATSDNRDRGSDTQYF

D: TRBD1
size: .
V: TRBV29-1
J: TRBJ1-2
DNA: TGCAGCGTTGATGGTATCGGACAGGGGGTACTTGGCTACACCTTC
CDR3: CSVDGIGQGVLGYTF

D: .
size: few
V: TRBV3-1/TRBV3-2
J: TRBJ2-7
DNA: TGTGCCAGCAGCCCGCCGGGATCCTACGAGCAGTACTTC
CDR3: CASSPPGSYEQYF

D: .
size: .
V: TRBV5-1
J: TRBJ2-5
DNA: TGCGCCAGCAGCTGGGGTACGGGGGACAAGGAGACCCAGTACTTC
CDR3: CASSWGTGDKETQYF

D: .
size: .
V: TRBV30
J: TRBJ1-2
DNA: TGTGCCTGGAGTGGGCAGGTCTATGGCTACACCTTC
CDR3: CAWSGQVYGYTF

D: TRBD1
size: .
V: TRBV9
J: TRBJ2-7
DNA: TGTGCCAGCAGCTCAGGACAGGGCCACGAGCAGTACTTC
CDR3: CASSSGQGHEQYF

D: .
size: .
V: TRBV3-1/TRBV3-2
J: TRBJ2-5
DNA: TGTGCCAGCAGCCGGGCCAGCCACCCAGAGACCCAGTACTTC
CDR3: CASSRASHPETQYF

D: .
size: .
V: TRBV27
J: TRBJ1-6
DNA: TGTGCCAGCAGTTCCGGACAGAGTTATAATTCACCCCTCCACTTT
CDR3: CASSSGQSYNSPLHF

D: TRBD1
size: .
V: TRBV27
J: TRBJ2-5
DNA: TGTGCCACCCGGGACAGGGGGCTTGAGACCCAGTACTTC
CDR3: CATRDRGLETQYF

D: TRBD1
size: .
V: TRBV3-1/TRBV3-2
J: TRBJ1-2
DNA: TGTGCCAGCAGTCTGGACAGGGCCTATGGCTACACCTTC
CDR3: CASSLDRAYGYTF

D: .
size: .
V: TRBV30
J: TRBJ2-7
DNA: TGTGCCTGGAGTCGAGGAGGGGCAGGAAACTCGCAGTACTTC
CDR3: CAWSRGGAGNSQYF

D: TRBD1
size: .
V: TRBV7-3
J: TRBJ1-6
DNA: TGTGCCAGCAGCGTGGGACAGGATTCACCCCTCCACTTT
CDR3: CASSVGQDSPLHF

D: TRBD1
size: .
V: TRBV5-1
J: TRBJ2-5
DNA: TGCGCCAGCAGCTTGTCGGGGTGGAAGTGGGGACAGTACCAAGAGACCCAGTACTTC
CDR3: CASSLSGWKWGQYQETQYF

D: .
size: .
V: TRBV5-1
J: TRBJ1-3
DNA: TGCGCCAGCAGCTTGGACAGGTCCTCTGGAAACACCATATATTTT
CDR3: CASSLDRSSGNTIYF

D: .
size: .
V: TRBV6-5
J: TRBJ1-6
DNA: TGTGCCAGCAGATCGACAGGCTCCTCACCCCTCCACTTT
CDR3: CASRSTGSSPLHF

D: .
size: .
V: TRBV11-2
J: TRBJ1-6
DNA: TGTGCCAGCAGCTTAGTAGGCAGGGGCGGTTCACCCCTCCACTTT
CDR3: CASSLVGRGGSPLHF

D: .
size: .
V: TRBV19
J: TRBJ1-2
DNA: TGTGCCAGTTCCAGCCGAGGCCAGGGTGGCGGCTACACCTTC
CDR3: CASSSRGQGGGYTF

D: TRBD1
size: .
V: TRBV30
J: TRBJ1-1
DNA: TGTGCCTGGAGTGTCACGCCAGTGACAGGGTCCACTGAAGCTTTCTTT
CDR3: CAWSVTPVTGSTEAFF

D: .
size: .
V: TRBV4-2
J: TRBJ1-3
DNA: TGTGCCAGCAGCCAAGCCCCACAGGGTACGGGAAACACCATATATTTT
CDR3: CASSQAPQGTGNTIYF

D: .
size: .
V: TRBV7-6
J: TRBJ1-1
DNA: TGTGCCAGCAGCTTAGAGGCAGCGAACACTGAAGCTTTCTTT
CDR3: CASSLEAANTEAFF

D: TRBD2
size: once
V: TRBV3-1/TRBV3-2
J: TRBJ2-2
DNA: TGTGCCAGCAGCCAAGGTACTAGCGGGGTTACCGGGGAGCTGTTTTTT
CDR3: CASSQGTSGVTGELFF

D: .
size: .
V: TRBV2
J: TRBJ1-2
DNA: TGTGCCAGCAGACTAGACAACTATGGCTACACCTTC
CDR3: CASRLDNYGYTF

D: TRBD1
size: .
V: TRBV5-1
J: TRBJ2-1
DNA: TGCGCCAGCAGCTTGGACTATAACAGGGGGAGCTCCTACAATGAGCAGTTCTTC
CDR3: CASSLDYNRGSSYNEQFF

D: .
size: .
V: TRBV4-3
J: TRBJ2-5
DNA: TGCGCCAGCAGCCAATATCTAGCGAACCAAGAGACCCAGTACTTC
CDR3: CASSQYLANQETQYF

D: .
size: few
V: TRBV4-2
J: TRBJ2-1
DNA: TGTGCCAGCAGCCAGCGCCACGAGGAGCAGTTCTTC
CDR3: CASSQRHEEQFF

D: .
size: .
V: TRBV19
J: TRBJ1-1
DNA: TGTGCCAGTATGGAAAGTGGAGGAACTGAAGCTTTCTTT
CDR3: CASMESGGTEAFF

D: .
size: .
V: TRBV2
J: TRBJ2-3
DNA: TGTGCCAGCAGTCAGGGAGACTTCACAGATACGCAGTATTTT
CDR3: CASSQGDFTDTQYF

D: TRBD1
size: .
V: TRBV13
J: TRBJ2-2
DNA: TGTGCCAGCAGTCGAGGACAGGGGGTGATGAACACCGGGGAGCTGTTTTTT
CDR3: CASSRGQGVMNTGELFF

D: .
size: once
V: TRBV11-1
J: TRBJ1-1
DNA: TGTGCCAGCAGCAGGACCGGGACGGTGAACACTGAAGCTTTCTTT
CDR3: CASSRTGTVNTEAFF

D: .
size: once
V: TRBV19
J: TRBJ2-2
DNA: TGTGCCAGTACCCCCAGGAGACAGAGGAACACCGGGGAGCTGTTTTTT
CDR3: CASTPRRQRNTGELFF

D: .
size: .
V: TRBV6-5
J: TRBJ2-2
DNA: TGTGCCAGCTCGGGGTCGAACACCGGGGAGCTGTTTTTT
CDR3: CASSGSNTGELFF

D: .
size: .
V: TRBV6-5
J: TRBJ1-1
DNA: TGTGCCAGCACCCTGATGAACACTGAAGCTTTCTTT
CDR3: CASTLMNTEAFF

D: .
size: .
V: TRBV7-2
J: TRBJ1-5
DNA: TGTGCCAGCAGCCCCGCCCGGAACAATCAGCCCCAGCATTTT
CDR3: CASSPARNNQPQHF

D: TRBD1
size: .
V: TRBV3-1/TRBV3-2
J: TRBJ2-7
DNA: TGTGCCAGCAGCCAAGGCCTGGGACAGCCCTACGAGCAGTACTTC
CDR3: CASSQGLGQPYEQYF

D: .
size: .
V: TRBV4-3
J: TRBJ1-2
DNA: TGCGCCAGCAGCCAAGATAGAGTGGCGGGCTATGGCTACACCTTC
CDR3: CASSQDRVAGYGYTF

D: TRBD1
size: .
V: TRBV19
J: TRBJ1-2
DNA: TGTGCCAGTAGTCCCGCCACAGGGGGAGTTGACTATGGCTACACCTTC
CDR3: CASSPATGGVDYGYTF

D: .
size: .
V: TRBV15
J: TRBJ1-1
DNA: TGTGCCACCAGCAGAGATCAGACCAGAAGCACTGAAGCTTTCTTT
CDR3: CATSRDQTRSTEAFF